This is a list of T cell receptor beta chains from one sample in a study of identical twins. TCRdb used MiXCR to reprocess the 5' RACE reads, holding one entry per CDR3 protein. The table includes about 570,000 distinct CDR3 sequences, more than 9% detected once. Separately, the same data were catalogued under a study of yellow fever vaccine responses in identical twins.

Sequencing input: PBMCs. The receptors derive from a woman between 18 and 29 years old in good health. Both conserved end residues are part of each CDR3. Fields, in order: clone size, V gene, J gene, D gene, CDR3 DNA, CDR3 protein. D genes are given only for firm matches. Size is omitted from some rows. Given values are once, few, many or a class for expanded clones.

clone_size: -; v_call: TRBV7-4; j_call: TRBJ2-1; d_call: -; cdr3_nt: TGTGCCAGCAGCGCATACAGCTACAATGAGCAGTTCTTC; cdr3_aa: CASSAYSYNEQFF
clone_size: many; v_call: TRBV20-1; j_call: TRBJ2-7; d_call: TRBD1; cdr3_nt: TGCAGTGCTAGCCGGGACAGGGCGCGGAGGCAGTACTTC; cdr3_aa: CSASRDRARRQYF
clone_size: few; v_call: TRBV5-1; j_call: TRBJ2-7; d_call: TRBD2; cdr3_nt: TGCGCCAGCAGCTTAGGGACTAGCGGGAGGAACTACGAGCAGTACTTC; cdr3_aa: CASSLGTSGRNYEQYF
clone_size: few; v_call: TRBV7-7; j_call: TRBJ2-5; d_call: -; cdr3_nt: TGTGCTAGCAGCTTAGGAGGACTACGAGAGACCCAGTACTTC; cdr3_aa: CASSLGGLRETQYF
clone_size: many; v_call: TRBV11-2; j_call: TRBJ2-7; d_call: -; cdr3_nt: TGTGCCAGCAAAGGTTCCGACTCCTACGAGCAGTACTTC; cdr3_aa: CASKGSDSYEQYF
clone_size: -; v_call: TRBV13; j_call: TRBJ2-3; d_call: -; cdr3_nt: TGTGCCAGCAGCCCCCCGGAGAACACAGATACGCAGTATTTT; cdr3_aa: CASSPPENTDTQYF
clone_size: -; v_call: TRBV24-1; j_call: TRBJ2-3; d_call: -; cdr3_nt: TGTGCCACCGAGTCTAAGGGATCCACAGATACGCAGTATTTT; cdr3_aa: CATESKGSTDTQYF
clone_size: -; v_call: TRBV12-3/TRBV12-4; j_call: TRBJ2-1; d_call: TRBD1; cdr3_nt: TGTGCCAGCAGTACCCTCGGGACAGGGAAACATGAGCAGTTCTTC; cdr3_aa: CASSTLGTGKHEQFF
clone_size: -; v_call: TRBV5-8; j_call: TRBJ2-1; d_call: -; cdr3_nt: TGTGCCAGCAGCTTGGGCCAGGGATGGAACAATGAGCAGTTCTTC; cdr3_aa: CASSLGQGWNNEQFF
clone_size: -; v_call: TRBV11-2; j_call: TRBJ2-1; d_call: TRBD2; cdr3_nt: TGTGCCAGCACCAACGCGGGGGGACCAGCGATAACAGGGCAGTTCTTC; cdr3_aa: CASTNAGGPAITGQFF
clone_size: -; v_call: TRBV7-9; j_call: TRBJ2-7; d_call: -; cdr3_nt: TGTGCCAGCAGCTTAGATATCGACGAGCAGTACTTC; cdr3_aa: CASSLDIDEQYF
clone_size: few; v_call: TRBV7-9; j_call: TRBJ1-1; d_call: -; cdr3_nt: TGTGCCAGCAGCTTCTTGGGACACCAGAACACTGAAGCTTTCTTT; cdr3_aa: CASSFLGHQNTEAFF
clone_size: many; v_call: TRBV6-1; j_call: TRBJ2-3; d_call: TRBD1; cdr3_nt: TGTGCCAGCAGTGGGGGACAGGACCTAGATACGCAGTATTTT; cdr3_aa: CASSGGQDLDTQYF
clone_size: few; v_call: TRBV29-1; j_call: TRBJ1-1; d_call: -; cdr3_nt: TGCAGCGTATCAGAGCGAGGGGGGGACACTGAAGCTTTCTTT; cdr3_aa: CSVSERGGDTEAFF
clone_size: -; v_call: TRBV5-1; j_call: TRBJ2-5; d_call: TRBD2; cdr3_nt: TGCGCCAGCAGCTTGGGACTAGCGGGAGGCGGAGAGACCCAGTACTTC; cdr3_aa: CASSLGLAGGGETQYF
clone_size: few; v_call: TRBV7-8; j_call: TRBJ1-5; d_call: TRBD1; cdr3_nt: TGTGCCAGCAGCTTAAATGACAGGGCCCAGCCCCAGCATTTT; cdr3_aa: CASSLNDRAQPQHF
clone_size: few; v_call: TRBV4-3; j_call: TRBJ2-3; d_call: TRBD2; cdr3_nt: TGCGCCAGCAGCCAAGATCTAGCGACTAGCGTGCAGTATTTT; cdr3_aa: CASSQDLATSVQYF
clone_size: few; v_call: TRBV12-3/TRBV12-4; j_call: TRBJ2-1; d_call: -; cdr3_nt: TGTGCCAGCAGTTTAGGAGGGGGGGGGGACTACAATGAGCAGTTCTTC; cdr3_aa: CASSLGGGGDYNEQFF
clone_size: few; v_call: TRBV7-2; j_call: TRBJ2-1; d_call: TRBD2; cdr3_nt: TGTGCCAGCAGCCCCGCCCTAGCGGGCCTTTACAATGAGCAGTTCTTC; cdr3_aa: CASSPALAGLYNEQFF
clone_size: -; v_call: TRBV6-2/TRBV6-3; j_call: TRBJ2-7; d_call: -; cdr3_nt: TGTGCCAGCAGCCCCCATTCCGGGCAGACCTACGAGCAGTACTTC; cdr3_aa: CASSPHSGQTYEQYF
clone_size: few; v_call: TRBV5-1; j_call: TRBJ1-1; d_call: -; cdr3_nt: TGCGCCAGCAGCTATGGCCCGAAAGCTTCCGATGAAGCTTTCTTT; cdr3_aa: CASSYGPKASDEAFF
clone_size: many; v_call: TRBV6-2/TRBV6-3; j_call: TRBJ2-7; d_call: TRBD2; cdr3_nt: TGTGCCAGCAGTGCTGCGGGAGGTTTCGTTTTGCAGTACTTC; cdr3_aa: CASSAAGGFVLQYF
clone_size: many; v_call: TRBV18; j_call: TRBJ2-1; d_call: TRBD1; cdr3_nt: TGTGCCAGCTCACCACCTGACAGGGGGCGATACAATGAGCAGTTCTTC; cdr3_aa: CASSPPDRGRYNEQFF
clone_size: few; v_call: TRBV6-2/TRBV6-3; j_call: TRBJ1-5; d_call: TRBD1; cdr3_nt: TGTGCCAGCAGTTACTCGGGGACAGGGATGACCAATCAGCCCCAGCATTTT; cdr3_aa: CASSYSGTGMTNQPQHF
clone_size: -; v_call: TRBV5-6; j_call: TRBJ2-3; d_call: -; cdr3_nt: TGTGCCAGCAGCAACGCAGCGGGACAGGCCGCAATTACGCAGTATTTT; cdr3_aa: CASSNAAGQAAITQYF
clone_size: many; v_call: TRBV9; j_call: TRBJ2-3; d_call: -; cdr3_nt: TGTGCCAGCAGCGTAGCGTCAGGGCCAGATACGCAGTATTTT; cdr3_aa: CASSVASGPDTQYF
clone_size: -; v_call: TRBV20-1; j_call: TRBJ1-2; d_call: -; cdr3_nt: TGCAGTGCCTCTGTGACAGTTAACTATGGCTACACCTTC; cdr3_aa: CSASVTVNYGYTF
clone_size: -; v_call: TRBV5-1; j_call: TRBJ2-3; d_call: TRBD2; cdr3_nt: TGCGCCAGCAGCTTGGCCGCGGTAGCGGGAACAGATACGCAGTATTTT; cdr3_aa: CASSLAAVAGTDTQYF
clone_size: many; v_call: TRBV10-3; j_call: TRBJ2-3; d_call: -; cdr3_nt: TGTGCCATCAGTGAGTCGAGTAGCGCAGATACGCAGTATTTT; cdr3_aa: CAISESSSADTQYF
clone_size: many; v_call: TRBV6-2/TRBV6-3; j_call: TRBJ2-2; d_call: -; cdr3_nt: TGTGCCAGCAGTGGATTTGGGACGGGCGGGGAGCTGTTTTTT; cdr3_aa: CASSGFGTGGELFF
clone_size: few; v_call: TRBV12-5; j_call: TRBJ2-1; d_call: -; cdr3_nt: TGTGCTAGTGGTTTAGGGACATTCAATGAGCAGTTCTTC; cdr3_aa: CASGLGTFNEQFF
clone_size: few; v_call: TRBV20-1; j_call: TRBJ2-7; d_call: -; cdr3_nt: TGCAGTGCTAGAGATGTGGAGGGGATGTACGAGCAGTACTTC; cdr3_aa: CSARDVEGMYEQYF
clone_size: few; v_call: TRBV5-1; j_call: TRBJ2-1; d_call: TRBD2; cdr3_nt: TGCGCCAGCAGACCTCTAGCGGGGCATGTCGATGAGCAGTTCTTC; cdr3_aa: CASRPLAGHVDEQFF
clone_size: -; v_call: TRBV6-1; j_call: TRBJ2-5; d_call: TRBD2; cdr3_nt: TGTGCCAGCAGTGCGGGACTAGCGCCTCTCGGGGAGACCCAGTACTTC; cdr3_aa: CASSAGLAPLGETQYF
clone_size: -; v_call: TRBV18; j_call: TRBJ1-1; d_call: -; cdr3_nt: TGTGCCAGCTCACCACCAACAGGAGTGAACACTGAAGCTTTCTTT; cdr3_aa: CASSPPTGVNTEAFF
clone_size: -; v_call: TRBV7-2; j_call: TRBJ2-1; d_call: TRBD1; cdr3_nt: TGTGCCAGCAGCTTAAGGGGACAGGGATTCGGTGAGCAGTTCTTC; cdr3_aa: CASSLRGQGFGEQFF
clone_size: many; v_call: TRBV9; j_call: TRBJ2-2; d_call: -; cdr3_nt: TGTGCCAGCAGCGTAGCCAGGGACGGAATTAACACCGGGGAGCTGTTTTTT; cdr3_aa: CASSVARDGINTGELFF
clone_size: -; v_call: TRBV20-1; j_call: TRBJ2-7; d_call: TRBD2; cdr3_nt: TGCAGTGCTAGAGCGGCGGGAGGGGGCGAGCAGTACTTC; cdr3_aa: CSARAAGGGEQYF
clone_size: few; v_call: TRBV7-2; j_call: TRBJ2-7; d_call: TRBD2; cdr3_nt: TGTGCCAGCAGCGGGGACTACAGCTCCTACGAGCAGTACTTC; cdr3_aa: CASSGDYSSYEQYF
clone_size: many; v_call: TRBV6-5; j_call: TRBJ1-5; d_call: -; cdr3_nt: TGTGCCAGCAGTTTGGGGGGGCAGAAGCCCCAGCATTTT; cdr3_aa: CASSLGGQKPQHF
clone_size: few; v_call: TRBV29-1; j_call: TRBJ2-3; d_call: -; cdr3_nt: TGCAGCGGAGTTTCCGATACGCAGTATTTT; cdr3_aa: CSGVSDTQYF
clone_size: few; v_call: TRBV12-3/TRBV12-4; j_call: TRBJ1-2; d_call: -; cdr3_nt: TGTGCCAGCACCCCAACAGGGAGAGGGGCCGCTAACTATGGCTACACCTTC; cdr3_aa: CASTPTGRGAANYGYTF
clone_size: few; v_call: TRBV27; j_call: TRBJ2-2; d_call: TRBD1; cdr3_nt: TGTGCCAGCAGCGTGGACAGGGGGCTTGATGGGGAGCTGTTTTTT; cdr3_aa: CASSVDRGLDGELFF
clone_size: -; v_call: TRBV15; j_call: TRBJ2-7; d_call: -; cdr3_nt: TGTGCCACCAGCCAGGACCTCCTCTACGAGCAGTACTTC; cdr3_aa: CATSQDLLYEQYF
clone_size: once; v_call: TRBV5-1; j_call: TRBJ2-6; d_call: -; cdr3_nt: TGCGCCAGCAGCTTGGTAGAGAGCGGGGCCAACGTCCTGACTTTC; cdr3_aa: CASSLVESGANVLTF
clone_size: -; v_call: TRBV29-1; j_call: TRBJ2-5; d_call: -; cdr3_nt: TGCAGCGTTGAAAGAGGGTCAGAGACCCAGTACTTC; cdr3_aa: CSVERGSETQYF